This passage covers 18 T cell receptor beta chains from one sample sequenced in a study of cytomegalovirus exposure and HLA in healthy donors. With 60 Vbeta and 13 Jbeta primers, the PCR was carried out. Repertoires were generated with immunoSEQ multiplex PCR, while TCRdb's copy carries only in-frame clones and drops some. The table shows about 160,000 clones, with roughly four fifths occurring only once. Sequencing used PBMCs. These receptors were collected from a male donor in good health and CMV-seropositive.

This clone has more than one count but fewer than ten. CDR3 residues: CAISGYNEQFF. DNA for the CDR3: TGTGCCATTAGCGGCTACAATGAGCAGTTCTTC. This rearrangement joins TRBV25-1 to TRBJ2-1, with D possibly being TRBD2 (6 bases). There are 11 residues in the CDR3. Germline V CDR1 and CDR2: MGHDK, SYGVNS. Trimming removed 10 bases from V and 3 bases from J, with 7 bases in between.

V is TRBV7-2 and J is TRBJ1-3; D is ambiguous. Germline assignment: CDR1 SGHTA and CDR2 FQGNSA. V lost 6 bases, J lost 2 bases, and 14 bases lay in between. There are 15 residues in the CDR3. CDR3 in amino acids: CASRRGDFAGNTIYF. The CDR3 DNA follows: TGTGCCAGCAGGCGCGGGGATTTTGCTGGAAACACCATATATTTT.

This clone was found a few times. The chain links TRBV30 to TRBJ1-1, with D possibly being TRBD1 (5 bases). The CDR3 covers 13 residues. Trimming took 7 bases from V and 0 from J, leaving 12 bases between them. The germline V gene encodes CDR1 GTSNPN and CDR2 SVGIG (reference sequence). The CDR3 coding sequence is TGTGCCTCACCAGGGCCGCTGAACACTGAAGCTTTCTTT. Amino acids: CASPGPLNTEAFF.

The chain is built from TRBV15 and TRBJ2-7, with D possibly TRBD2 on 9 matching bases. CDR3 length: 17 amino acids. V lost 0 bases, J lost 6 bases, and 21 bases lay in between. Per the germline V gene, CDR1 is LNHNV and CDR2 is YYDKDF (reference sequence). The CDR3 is CATSRDQGARTSAEQYF. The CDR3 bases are TGTGCCACCAGCAGAGATCAGGGGGCCAGGACTAGCGCCGAGCAGTACTTC.

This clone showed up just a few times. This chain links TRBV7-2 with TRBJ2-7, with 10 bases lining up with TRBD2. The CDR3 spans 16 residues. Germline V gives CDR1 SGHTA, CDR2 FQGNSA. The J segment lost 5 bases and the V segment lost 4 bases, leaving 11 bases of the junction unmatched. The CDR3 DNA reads TGTGCCAGCAGCTCCAGACTAGCGGGCTCCCCCCACGAGCAGTACTTC. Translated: CASSSRLAGSPHEQYF.

The CDR3 sequence is CAWGVDSYGYTF. The CDR3 nucleotides are TGTGCCTGGGGGGTTGACAGTTATGGCTACACCTTC. The chain recombines TRBV30 with TRBJ1-2; D may be TRBD1 (5 bases). V shed 5 bases and J shed 5 bases, with 12 bases lying between them. In germline, CDR1 is GTSNPN, CDR2 SVGIG (reference sequence). This CDR3 contains 12 residues.

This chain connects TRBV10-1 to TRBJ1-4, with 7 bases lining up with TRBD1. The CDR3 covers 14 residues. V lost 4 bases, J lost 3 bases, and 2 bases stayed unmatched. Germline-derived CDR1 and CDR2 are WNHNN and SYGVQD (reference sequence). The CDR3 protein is CASSGGTANEKLFF. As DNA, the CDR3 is TGCGCCAGCAGTGGAGGGACAGCTAATGAAAAACTGTTTTTT.

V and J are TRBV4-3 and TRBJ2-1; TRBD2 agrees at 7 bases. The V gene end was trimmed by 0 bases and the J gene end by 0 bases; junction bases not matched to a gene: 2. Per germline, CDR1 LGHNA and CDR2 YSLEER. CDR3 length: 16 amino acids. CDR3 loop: CASSQDPGGSYNEQFF. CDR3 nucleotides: TGCGCCAGCAGCCAAGATCCGGGGGGCTCCTACAATGAGCAGTTCTTC.

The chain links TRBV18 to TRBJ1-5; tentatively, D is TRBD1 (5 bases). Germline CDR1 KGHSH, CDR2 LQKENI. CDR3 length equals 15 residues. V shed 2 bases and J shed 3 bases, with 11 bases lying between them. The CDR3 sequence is CASSPGGAINQPQHF. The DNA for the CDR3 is TGTGCCAGCTCACCAGGAGGGGCGATCAATCAGCCCCAGCATTTT.

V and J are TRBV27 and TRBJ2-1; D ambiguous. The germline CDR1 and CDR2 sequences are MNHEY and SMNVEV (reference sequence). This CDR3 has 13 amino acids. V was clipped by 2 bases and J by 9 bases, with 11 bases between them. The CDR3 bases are TGTGCCAGCAGTTTAAACTCCCTTGGTGAGCAGTTCTTC. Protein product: CASSLNSLGEQFF.

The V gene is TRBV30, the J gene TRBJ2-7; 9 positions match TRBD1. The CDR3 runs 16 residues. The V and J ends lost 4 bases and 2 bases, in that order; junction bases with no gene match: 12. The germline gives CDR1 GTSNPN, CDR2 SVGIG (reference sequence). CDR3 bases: TGTGCCTGGAACTCTCCATCGGGACAGGGTCCCTACGAGCAGTACTTC. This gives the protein CAWNSPSGQGPYEQYF.

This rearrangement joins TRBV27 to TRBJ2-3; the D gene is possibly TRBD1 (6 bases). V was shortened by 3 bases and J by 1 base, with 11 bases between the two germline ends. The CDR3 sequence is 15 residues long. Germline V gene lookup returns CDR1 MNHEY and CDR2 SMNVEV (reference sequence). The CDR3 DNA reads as TGTGCCAGCAGTTTCGCAGGGGTTGGCACAGATACGCAGTATTTT. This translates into CASSFAGVGTDTQYF.

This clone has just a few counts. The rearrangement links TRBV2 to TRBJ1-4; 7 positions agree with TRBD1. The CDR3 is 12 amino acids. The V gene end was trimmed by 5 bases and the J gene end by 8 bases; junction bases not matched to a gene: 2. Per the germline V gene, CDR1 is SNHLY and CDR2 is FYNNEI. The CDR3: CASSPDREKLFF. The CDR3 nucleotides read TGTGCCAGCAGTCCGGACAGGGAAAAACTGTTTTTT. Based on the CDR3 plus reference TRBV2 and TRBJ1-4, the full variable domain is EPEVTQTPSHQVTQMGQEVILRCVPISNHLYFYWYRQILGQKVEFLVSFYNNEISEKSEIFDDQFSVERPDGSNFTLKIRSTKLEDSAMYFCASSPDREKLFFGSGTQLSVL.

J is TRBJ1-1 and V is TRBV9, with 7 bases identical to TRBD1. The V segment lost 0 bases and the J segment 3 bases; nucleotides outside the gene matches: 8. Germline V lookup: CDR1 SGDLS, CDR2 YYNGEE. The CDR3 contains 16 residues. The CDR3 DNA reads TGTGCCAGCAGCGTAGGTATACAGGGGAGACACACTGAAGCTTTCTTT. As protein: CASSVGIQGRHTEAFF. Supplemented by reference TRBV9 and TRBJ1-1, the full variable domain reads DSGVTQTPKHLITATGQRVTLRCSPRSGDLSVYWYQQSLDQGLQFLIQYYNGEERAKGNILERFSAQQFPDLHSELNLSSLELGDSALYFCASSVGIQGRHTEAFFGQGTRLTVV.

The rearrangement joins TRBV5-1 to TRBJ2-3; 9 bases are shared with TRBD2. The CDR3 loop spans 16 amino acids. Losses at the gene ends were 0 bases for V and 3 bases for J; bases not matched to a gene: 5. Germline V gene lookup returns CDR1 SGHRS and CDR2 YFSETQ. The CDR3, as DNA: TGCGCCAGCAGCTTGGGACTAGCGGTAATAACAGATACGCAGTATTTT. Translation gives CASSLGLAVITDTQYF.

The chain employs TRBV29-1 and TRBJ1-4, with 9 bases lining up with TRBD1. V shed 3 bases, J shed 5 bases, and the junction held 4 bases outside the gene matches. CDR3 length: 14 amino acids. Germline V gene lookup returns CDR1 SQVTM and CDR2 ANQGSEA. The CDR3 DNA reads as TGCAGCGTTGACACAGGGACAGGGAATGAAAAACTGTTTTTT. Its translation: CSVDTGTGNEKLFF.

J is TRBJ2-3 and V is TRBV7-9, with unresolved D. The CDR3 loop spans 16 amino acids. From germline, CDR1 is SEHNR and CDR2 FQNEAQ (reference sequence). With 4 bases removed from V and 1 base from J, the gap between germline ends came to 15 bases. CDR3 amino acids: CASSYSRSSGTDTQYF. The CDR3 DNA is TGTGCCAGCAGCTACTCTCGCAGCAGCGGCACAGATACGCAGTATTTT.

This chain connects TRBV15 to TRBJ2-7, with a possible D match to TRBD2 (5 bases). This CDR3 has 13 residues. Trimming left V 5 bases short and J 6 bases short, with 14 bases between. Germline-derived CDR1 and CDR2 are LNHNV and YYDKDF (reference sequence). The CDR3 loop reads CATSSPQRAEQYF. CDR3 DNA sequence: TGTGCCACCAGCTCCCCACAGAGGGCCGAGCAGTACTTC.